This T cell receptor (beta chain) appears in the sequencing data of a study of blood T cell repertoires in COVID-19. Across the study: Some COVID-19 samples were acute and others convalescent; all came from the United States, Italy and Spain. In each case, the material was cDNA or gDNA derived from T cells, B-cell-depleted T cells, or PBMCs.

In the original workflow: Amplifying reference gene primers gave estimates of nucleated cell counts. Here immunoSEQ multiplex PCR was the method, and the copy in TCRdb shows in-frame clones only, minus some. V, J and clone size were drawn from that table, and D and trimming were deduced from the DNA. The sample lists about 310,000 clones, around 87% seen once, with 1% in the top ten. Trimming shortened V by 0 bases and J by 5 bases, and 11 bases separated the two germline ends. This CDR3 is built from 15 residues. Germline CDR1 is MNHEY and CDR2 is SVGAGI. V and J are TRBV6-5 and TRBJ2-1; possible D gene TRBD2, 6 bases. The clonotype originates from a man aged 50 or older with active or convalescent COVID-19. The sample consisted of peripheral blood. The CDR3 bases are TGTGCCAGCAGTTACTCGCTAGCGCTAAACAATGAGCAGTTCTTC. This translates into CASSYSLALNNEQFF.